This record looks at one TCR beta chain sequence and its context. This clonotype was counted once. Its antigen target is currently unknown. One base away there is no much larger clone; base qualities are not given. This entry is derived from a study of blood T cells in healthy people across ages (dated by TCRdb to the mid-2010s). Concerning the study at large: In model experiments, roughly one uniquely barcoded TCR beta cDNA molecule per two T cells was captured by template switching. The study measured age-related changes in TCR beta repertoire diversity using deep sequencing normalized with unique cDNA molecular identifiers. The donors were divided into four age groups: young (average about 16 years), middle-aged (about 41), aged (about 60) and long-lived (82). To avoid experimental bias, donors of different ages were randomly spread across the sequencing lanes. The study analyzed two additional independent replicas of 1 million unique cDNA reads from the same blood draw for two donors, one aged 18 to 30 and one aged 80 or older.

The junction shows trimming of 2 bases on V and 6 bases on J, and the gene matches do not reach 5 bases of it. From a lookup of the germline V gene, CDR1 and CDR2 are MNHEY and SVGAGI. The CDR3, cysteine through phenylalanine, is 15 amino acids long. Left in the record is the CDR3 DNA by itself, 45 bases read in frame from the first base. Donors were 40 or so systemically healthy Caucasian individuals from Russia aged roughly 6 to 90 years. Ten milliliters of peripheral blood were drawn from each donor into EDTA-treated Vacutainer tubes. Ficoll-Paque density-gradient centrifugation was used to isolate PBMCs, with at least 7 million obtained per sample. Total RNA was extracted from PBMCs with Trizol reagent, with at least 6 micrograms obtained per sample. For every donor, an aliquot of PBMCs went through flow cytometry to measure the percentages of naive CD45RAhigh/CD27high T cells. Preparation of the library involved 5' RACE. TCRdb lists the instrument as Illumina HiSeq 2500. The second PCR ran for about 7 to 11 cycles and used a J-beta primer mix along with a sample-barcoded 5' primer. A unique molecular identifier was introduced onto each TCR beta cDNA molecule by a template-switch 5' adaptor carrying 12 random nucleotides. At least 3 million CDR3-containing paired-end reads were obtained from each sample. First-strand cDNA was synthesized from all RNA with the Mint cDNA synthesis kit, primed by a TRBC-specific oligonucleotide. After uracil-DNA glycosylase treatment, a first 18-cycle PCR used universal primers M1SS and BC2_uni_R on all cDNA. The authors' analysis ran thus. For normalization, 1 million high-quality reads, each with a distinct molecular identifier, were randomly selected from each sample. Reads sharing molecular identifiers were discarded rather than binned into consensus sequences. CDR3 identification, clonotype clustering and error correction used MiTCR with a Q25 quality threshold and the strictest error-elimination algorithm. Lower-bound total TCR beta diversity was estimated with a nonparametric unseen species model using Euler transformation. TCRdb ran its own pipeline on the public reads, namely fastp trimming at Q25 and MiXCR clone calling, and kept in-frame beta chains. Each entry merges the rows of one CDR3 protein and shows their most common DNA and genes. These V and J calls rely on TCRdb rather than the paper's analysis. In all, the sample holds 890,000 or so distinct CDR3 sequences, and around two thirds of those were seen once. The ten biggest clones cover 25% to 30% of the sample.

Broader findings and caveats from the paper: Estimates of total diversity based on one million sequenced T cells were considered lower bounds and underestimates. Bulk unsorted PBMC profiling prevented conclusive comparison of naive and antigen-experienced compartments. Because the CMV infection status of the donors was unknown, age-related changes in expanded clonotypes may potentially have been confounded. The percentage of naive T cells measured by flow cytometry correlated strongly with observed TCR beta diversity. Compared with the aged group, the long-lived group had more naive CD4+ T cells, fewer expanded clones and increased TCR diversity, suggesting age selection. Observed TCR beta diversity per million T cells fell roughly linearly with age, and a significant reduction was already apparent by age approximately 40.

Sequencing was performed on blood. The TCR comes from a man younger than 40 in good health. The chain employs TRBV6-5 and TRBJ2-2; TRBD1 matches 8 bases in the middle. The DNA sequence is given as TGTGCCAGCAGTTACACAGGGGGTGGCCCCGGGGAGCTGTTTTTT. Translated, this gives CASSYTGGGPGELFF.